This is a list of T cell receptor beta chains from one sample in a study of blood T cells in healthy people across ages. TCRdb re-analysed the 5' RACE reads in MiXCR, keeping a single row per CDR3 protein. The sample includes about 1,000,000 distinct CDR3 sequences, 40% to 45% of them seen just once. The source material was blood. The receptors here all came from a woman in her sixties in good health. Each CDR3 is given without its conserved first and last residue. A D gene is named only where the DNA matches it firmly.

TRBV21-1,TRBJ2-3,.,ASSSLAGLRDTQY
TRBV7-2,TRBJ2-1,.,ASSLIGRQFYNEQF
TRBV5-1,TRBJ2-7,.,ASSWRTDYEQY
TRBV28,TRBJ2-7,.,ASSDPPGYEQY
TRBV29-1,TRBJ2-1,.,SVLGRPAYNEQF
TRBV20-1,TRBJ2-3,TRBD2,SARGGRVAGVRATDTQY
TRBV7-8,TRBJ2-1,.,ASSLGSGYSSSYNEQF
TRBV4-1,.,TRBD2,ASSQGLAGNEQY
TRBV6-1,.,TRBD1,ASFTGTGIRNEQY
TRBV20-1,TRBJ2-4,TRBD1,SASNRQGMAKNIQY
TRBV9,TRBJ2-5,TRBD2,ASSVATAGGLQETQY
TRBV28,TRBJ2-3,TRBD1,ASSFPAGTGNTDTQY
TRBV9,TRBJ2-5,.,ASSTGPLEAQY
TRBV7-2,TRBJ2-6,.,ASSLEAGANVLT
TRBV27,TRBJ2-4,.,ASSSPGGAKNIQY
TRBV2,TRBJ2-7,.,ASRVGPAYEQY
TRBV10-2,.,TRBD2,ASSEQGLVYNEQY
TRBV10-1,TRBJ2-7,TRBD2,ASSGGGLYEQY
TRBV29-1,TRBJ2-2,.,SVGLGDVTGELF
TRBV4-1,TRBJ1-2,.,ASSHPTRPDYGYT
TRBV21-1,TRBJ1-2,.,ASSKGRQEGENYGYT
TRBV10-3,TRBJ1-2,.,AIRPRETNYGYT
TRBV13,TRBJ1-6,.,ASRQKGGYNSPLH